A selection of T cell receptor beta chains follows, all from one sample in a study of cytomegalovirus exposure and HLA in healthy donors. Repertoires were generated with immunoSEQ multiplex PCR, while TCRdb's copy carries only in-frame clones and drops some. Seen here are about 130,000 clones, roughly 84% observed once, and the top ten hold more than 1.5%. The sequencing input was PBMCs. The receptor source for this set is a boy between 10 and 17 years old in good health and CMV-seronegative. Each CDR3 is given with its conserved first and last residue. The D gene is left open where the match is weak. Clone size is shown for a subset of rows, as once, few, many or a class of expanded clone.

CDR3 length	V gene	clone size	J gene	D gene	CDR3 DNA	CDR3 protein
13	TRBV6-1	.	TRBJ2-1	.	TGTGCCAGCAAAGAGATAGCTTACAATGAGCAGTTCTTC	CASKEIAYNEQFF
14	TRBV12-5	.	TRBJ2-1	TRBD1	TGTGCTAGTGGATCTTACAGGGGGCTCAATGAGCAGTTCTTC	CASGSYRGLNEQFF
13	TRBV5-4	few	TRBJ2-5	.	TGTGCCAGCAGCCCGGAGGCCTTGGAGACCCAGTACTTC	CASSPEALETQYF
15	TRBV2	.	TRBJ1-1	.	TGTGCCACCCACACAGAACAGGCTACGAACACTGAAGCTTTCTTT	CATHTEQATNTEAFF
15	TRBV14	once	TRBJ1-4	TRBD1	TGTGCCAGCAGCCAGACCGGGACAGCTAATGAAAAACTGTTTTTT	CASSQTGTANEKLFF
13	TRBV5-6	.	TRBJ2-1	.	TGTGCCAGCAGTAAAGAGTCCGACAGGGAGCAGTTCTTC	CASSKESDREQFF
15	TRBV7-9	once	TRBJ1-1	TRBD1	TGTGCCAGCAGCTACAGGGGGCCCGAGAACACTGAAGCTTTCTTT	CASSYRGPENTEAFF
15	TRBV4-3	.	TRBJ2-2	.	TGCGCCAGCAGCCAAGAATCGACTTGGCACGGGGAGCTGTTTTTT	CASSQESTWHGELFF
16	TRBV9	once	TRBJ1-2	.	TGTGCCAGCAGCCCCGCCTCAGAGGGGGACACGTATGGCTACACCTTC	CASSPASEGDTYGYTF
14	TRBV27	.	TRBJ1-1	.	TGTGCCAGCACCATGGGGGCTAGGGACACTGAAGCTTTCTTT	CASTMGARDTEAFF
13	TRBV30	.	TRBJ2-1	TRBD2	TGTGCCTGGCGAACTAGCGGGAGACATGAGCAGTTCTTC	CAWRTSGRHEQFF
12	TRBV2	few	TRBJ2-5	.	TGTGCCAGCAGTGTAGGCGGGGAGACCCAGTACTTC	CASSVGGETQYF
16	TRBV6-1	.	TRBJ1-6	TRBD1	TGTGCCAGCAGTGCTCCGGCAGGGGGCAGGGATTCACCCCTCCACTTT	CASSAPAGGRDSPLHF
14	TRBV19	.	TRBJ1-3	.	TGTGCCAGTAGTCTCCCACAGCATCGAGACACCATATATTTT	CASSLPQHRDTIYF
14	TRBV5-1	few	TRBJ1-1	.	TGCGCCAGCAGCTTCGGCCCGAGGGACACTGAAGCTTTCTTT	CASSFGPRDTEAFF
14	TRBV15	.	TRBJ1-6	.	TGTGCCACCAGCAGAGGTGGCAGGAATTCACCCCTCCACTTT	CATSRGGRNSPLHF
15	TRBV11-3	.	TRBJ1-1	.	TGTGCCAGCAGCTCAACCGACAACCAGAACACTGAAGCTTTCTTT	CASSSTDNQNTEAFF
13	TRBV29-1	.	TRBJ1-1	.	TGCAGCGTTGCTCGACTGATGAACACTGAAGCTTTCTTT	CSVARLMNTEAFF
14	TRBV5-4	.	TRBJ2-1	TRBD2	TGTGCCAGCAGGCAAGCGGGAGAGTGGGGTGAGCAGTTCTTC	CASRQAGEWGEQFF
15	TRBV2	.	TRBJ2-7	TRBD2	TGTGCCAGCAGTGGGAGCGGGAGTGAATCCTACGAGCAGTACTTC	CASSGSGSESYEQYF
14	TRBV7-9	.	TRBJ1-4	TRBD1	TGTGCCAGCAGCTTCAGGGGGCAGAATGAAAAACTGTTTTTT	CASSFRGQNEKLFF
18	TRBV7-6	.	TRBJ1-5	.	TGTGCCAGCAGCTTAAAGCCTTCAGGGATCCAGGTTAATCAGCCCCAGCATTTT	CASSLKPSGIQVNQPQHF
13	TRBV11-3	.	TRBJ2-5	.	TGTGCCAGCAGCTTAGTCAACCAAGAGACCCAGTACTTC	CASSLVNQETQYF
14	TRBV25-1	.	TRBJ1-2	TRBD1	TGTGCCAGCAGTGAGGTAGGGGGCGGCTATGGCTACCCCTTC	CASSEVGGGYGYPF
16	TRBV11-2	.	TRBJ2-2	.	TGTGCCAGCAGCTTTCCGTCGGTCAGGAAAACCGGGGAGCTGTTTTTT	CASSFPSVRKTGELFF
13	TRBV4-1	.	TRBJ1-2	.	TGCGCCAGCAGCCAAGAACCAGGATATGGCTACACCTTC	CASSQEPGYGYTF
16	TRBV5-4	.	TRBJ1-1	.	TGTGCCAGCAGCGTGAATAAACAGGTGCGGGGCACTGAAGCTTTCTTT	CASSVNKQVRGTEAFF
18	TRBV4-3	once	TRBJ2-2	TRBD1	TGCGCCAGCAGCCAAAGTCGTATCGGACAGGGAATCACCGGGGAGCTGTTTTTT	CASSQSRIGQGITGELFF
12	TRBV29-1	few	TRBJ1-1	.	TGCAGCGTTGTACAGGATAACACTGAAGCTTTCTTT	CSVVQDNTEAFF
17	TRBV7-2	.	TRBJ1-1	TRBD1	TGTGCCAGCAGTTCTAACCGGGACAGGGAGTACTTCGCTGAAGCTTTCTTT	CASSSNRDREYFAEAFF
14	TRBV9	.	TRBJ2-1	TRBD2	TGTGCCAGCGGGACTAGCGGGACCTACAATGAGCAGTTCTTC	CASGTSGTYNEQFF
14	TRBV5-1	.	TRBJ2-7	TRBD2	TGCGCCAGCAGCCCTGGAGGGACTAGCTACGAGCAGTACTTC	CASSPGGTSYEQYF
15	TRBV6-5	.	TRBJ2-5	.	TGTGCCAGCAGTTACTCGATACAGGACCAAGAGACCCAGTACTTC	CASSYSIQDQETQYF
16	TRBV2	.	TRBJ1-6	.	TGTGCCAGCAGTGAATTGGGGCAGGGTGGTAATTCACCCCTCCACTTT	CASSELGQGGNSPLHF
14	TRBV27	.	TRBJ2-3	TRBD2	TGTGCCAGCACCCAACTAGCGGGGTCAGATACGCAGTATTTT	CASTQLAGSDTQYF
18	TRBV4-3	.	TRBJ2-3	.	TGCGCCAGCAGCCAAGATATCGGGGGGAGGGGGTGGACAGATACGCAGTATTTT	CASSQDIGGRGWTDTQYF
13	TRBV23-1	.	TRBJ2-2	TRBD2	TGCGCCAGCAGCCCCGGGAGGGACGGGGAGCTGTTTTTT	CASSPGRDGELFF
13	TRBV19	once	TRBJ1-2	TRBD1	TGTGCCAGTAGCGACAGGGGACGGGTCGGCTACACCTTC	CASSDRGRVGYTF
15	TRBV6-5	.	TRBJ2-1	.	TGTGCCAGCAGTTACGAGGCGGGATTCTACAATGAGCAGTTCTTC	CASSYEAGFYNEQFF
12	TRBV7-9	.	TRBJ2-3	.	TGTGCCAGCAGCTTAATAGGGGGACCGCAGTATTTT	CASSLIGGPQYF
15	TRBV27	once	TRBJ2-7	.	TGTGCCAGCAGTCTGGGACTGGGGAGCTCCTACGAGCAGTACTTC	CASSLGLGSSYEQYF
14	TRBV25-1	.	TRBJ1-5	.	TGTGCCAGCAGTGAATATGGGCAAAATCAGCCCCAGCATTTT	CASSEYGQNQPQHF
17	TRBV6-1	.	TRBJ1-5	TRBD1	TGTGCCAGCAGTGAACAGGGGGGCGATTTTAGCAATCAGCCCCAGCATTTT	CASSEQGGDFSNQPQHF
12	TRBV5-8	.	TRBJ1-1	.	TGTGCCAGCAGCTTTCTGTACACTGAAGCTTTCTTT	CASSFLYTEAFF
15	TRBV19	.	TRBJ1-1	TRBD1	TGTGCCAGTAGTCCGCAGACAGGGCCGAACGTTGAAGCTTTCTTT	CASSPQTGPNVEAFF
14	TRBV6-6	.	TRBJ2-3	TRBD2	TGTGCCAGCAGTTATCCGGGAGGGCCAGATACGCAGTATTTT	CASSYPGGPDTQYF
12	TRBV6-6	.	TRBJ1-2	TRBD1	TGTGCCAGCAGCGGGACAGACTATGGCTACACCTTC	CASSGTDYGYTF
14	TRBV7-2	.	TRBJ1-2	TRBD1	TGTGCCAGCAGCCGCCGGGACAGGGCGCCTGGCTACACCTTC	CASSRRDRAPGYTF
16	TRBV5-3	.	TRBJ1-1	.	TGTGCCAGAAGCTTGCACCGGGGGAGTATGAACACTGAAGCTTTCTTT	CARSLHRGSMNTEAFF
16	TRBV5-1	.	TRBJ2-5	TRBD1	TGCGCCAGCAGCTTAGAGGCCGGGACAGCAATGCAGACCCAGTACTTC	CASSLEAGTAMQTQYF
14	TRBV5-6	few	TRBJ2-7	TRBD1	TGTGCCAGCAGGGTGACAGGGGGATACTACGAGCAGTACTTC	CASRVTGGYYEQYF
15	TRBV7-9	.	TRBJ2-2	.	TGTTCCAGCAGCTTAATGAGCCAGAACACCGGGGAGCTGTTTTTT	CSSSLMSQNTGELFF
14	TRBV6-5	.	TRBJ1-1	TRBD1	TGTGCCAGCAGTCAGGACAGGAAGTCCACTGAAGCTTTCTTT	CASSQDRKSTEAFF
14	TRBV7-9	.	TRBJ1-3	.	TGTGCCAGCAGCTTAGTTAACTCTGGAAACACCATATATTTT	CASSLVNSGNTIYF